This T cell receptor (beta chain) was documented in a study of blood T cells in healthy people across ages. Next came a second PCR, run for about 7 to 11 cycles, which used a sample-barcoded 5' primer along with a J-beta primer mix. TCRdb ran MiXCR on the 5' RACE reads and lists one entry per CDR3 protein. The table shows roughly 790,000 distinct CDR3 sequences, with 43% occurring only once. Study-level findings and limits: Estimates based on one million T cells were treated as lower bounds.

This clonotype has a handful of counts. Its target is unknown. Germline CDR1 SGHVS, CDR2 FQNEAQ. V shed 5 bases and J 2 bases; nucleotides not matched to a gene: 9. This CDR3 spans 16 amino acids. Per-sample yields of isolated PBMCs were at least 7 million. The TCR sequence derives from an older woman in good health. The sample was blood. The chain couples TRBV7-8 to TRBJ1-5, with 7 bases identical to TRBD1. CDR3 loop: CASSRGTAGGNQPQHF. CDR3 bases: TGTGCCAGCAGCCGAGGGACAGCCGGCGGCAATCAGCCCCAGCATTTT.